These T cell receptor beta chains were read from a single sample in a study of cytomegalovirus exposure and HLA in healthy donors. Clones were read by immunoSEQ multiplex PCR, and TCRdb kept only the in-frame ones, dropping some. The table shows about 190,000 clones, with more than 75% occurring only once. What was sequenced was PBMCs. The receptor set was obtained from a man aged 18 to 30 in good health and CMV-seropositive. Each CDR3 is given with its conserved first and last residue. Each record gives: V gene, J gene, clone size, D gene, CDR3 length, CDR3 protein, CDR3 DNA. The D gene is left open where the match is weak. Rows give clone size only sometimes, using once, few, many, or a class for an expanded clone.

TRBV7-2	TRBJ2-7	.	.	15	CASSPAPTTSYEQYF	TGTGCCAGCAGTCCCGCCCCCACTACAAGCTACGAGCAGTACTTC
TRBV5-5	TRBJ2-7	.	TRBD1	15	CASNVDRGLSYEQYF	TGTGCCAGCAATGTGGACAGGGGGCTTTCCTACGAGCAGTACTTC
TRBV6-5	TRBJ1-2	.	.	13	CASNKGQYYGYTF	TGTGCCAGCAACAAGGGGCAGTACTATGGCTACACCTTC
TRBV28	TRBJ2-2	.	.	15	CASLGTSQNTGELFF	TGTGCCAGTCTCGGGACTTCCCAGAACACCGGGGAGCTGTTTTTT
TRBV5-4	TRBJ2-3	.	TRBD2	15	CASSPKTSLPDTQYF	TGTGCCAGCAGCCCGAAGACTAGCTTGCCAGATACGCAGTATTTT
TRBV6-1	TRBJ2-5	.	.	16	CASSGKGGTDQETQYF	TGTGCCAGCAGTGGCAAAGGAGGGACGGACCAAGAGACCCAGTACTTC
TRBV7-7	TRBJ2-2	.	TRBD2	16	CASSLWSGGDTGELFF	TGTGCCAGCAGCTTATGGTCGGGAGGGGACACCGGGGAGCTGTTTTTT
TRBV18	TRBJ2-1	once	TRBD2	16	CASSPPGTSGRGEQFF	TGTGCCAGCTCACCACCGGGGACTAGCGGGAGGGGTGAGCAGTTCTTC
TRBV11-2	TRBJ2-1	.	.	13	CASSIGGFAEQFF	TGTGCCAGCTCTATCGGGGGTTTTGCTGAGCAGTTCTTC
TRBV30	TRBJ1-2	.	.	12	CALTKGGYGYTF	TGTGCTCTAACAAAGGGAGGCTATGGCTACACCTTC
TRBV4-2	TRBJ2-7	.	TRBD1	16	CASSQDSPGQGVVLYF	TGTGCCAGCAGCCAAGATAGTCCGGGACAGGGGGTAGTATTGTACTTC
TRBV7-6	TRBJ2-1	.	TRBD2	18	CASSFSLGREGLNNEQFF	TGTGCCAGCAGCTTTAGCCTTGGGCGGGAGGGCCTAAACAATGAGCAGTTCTTC
TRBV27	TRBJ1-4	once	.	14	CASSLSGIGEKLFF	TGTGCCAGCAGTTTGTCGGGGATTGGTGAAAAACTGTTTTTT
TRBV7-8	TRBJ2-1	.	.	17	CASSLGAQLASWNEQFF	TGTGCCAGCAGCTTAGGTGCCCAGCTAGCGTCTTGGAATGAGCAGTTCTTC
TRBV2	TRBJ2-4	.	.	14	CASSEEGVGNIQYF	TGTGCCAGCAGTGAAGAGGGAGTAGGAAACATTCAGTACTTC
TRBV5-4	TRBJ1-1	.	.	15	CASSGGGQPNTEAFF	TGTGCCAGCAGCGGAGGCGGACAGCCGAACACTGAAGCTTTCTTT
TRBV27	TRBJ2-1	.	TRBD2	13	CASSWAGASEQFF	TGTGCCAGCAGTTGGGCGGGAGCTAGTGAGCAGTTCTTC
TRBV2	TRBJ2-5	.	.	13	CASFPGVGETQYF	TGTGCCAGCTTTCCGGGGGTGGGTGAGACCCAGTACTTC
TRBV30	TRBJ2-7	.	TRBD2	19	CAWSVPGLAAPTFSYEQYF	TGTGCCTGGAGTGTACCGGGACTAGCGGCCCCCACATTCTCCTACGAGCAGTACTTC
TRBV5-4	TRBJ2-5	.	TRBD2	16	CASSPGLAGGQETQYF	TGTGCCAGCAGCCCCGGACTAGCGGGAGGTCAAGAGACCCAGTACTTC
TRBV15	TRBJ2-5	.	.	14	CATSRDLGKETQYF	TGTGCCACCAGCAGAGATCTCGGGAAAGAGACCCAGTACTTC
TRBV15	TRBJ2-2	.	.	15	CATSRAGVNTGELFF	TGTGCCACCAGCAGAGCGGGTGTTAACACCGGGGAGCTGTTTTTT
TRBV6-6	TRBJ1-5	few	.	14	CATRDKKSNQPQHF	TGTGCCACCAGGGACAAGAAAAGCAATCAGCCCCAGCATTTT
TRBV27	TRBJ2-7	.	.	13	CASRLSGSYEQYF	TGTGCCAGCAGACTATCCGGTTCCTACGAGCAGTACTTC
TRBV4-3	TRBJ1-2	.	.	14	CASSRTQGNYGYTF	TGCGCCAGCAGCCGGACCCAGGGAAACTATGGCTACACCTTC
TRBV14	TRBJ2-7	.	TRBD1	15	CASSRTGGAKDEQYF	TGTGCCAGCAGCCGGACAGGGGGCGCGAAAGACGAGCAGTACTTC
TRBV7-2	TRBJ2-1	.	.	14	CASSLDPFLPEQFF	TGTGCCAGCAGCTTAGATCCCTTCCTCCCTGAGCAGTTCTTC
TRBV5-1	TRBJ2-1	.	.	12	CASSSPGNEQFF	TGCGCCAGCAGCTCCCCGGGCAATGAGCAGTTCTTC
TRBV7-2	TRBJ1-2	.	TRBD1	15	CASSARPGQGDGYTF	TGTGCCAGCAGCGCCCGACCGGGACAGGGGGATGGCTACACCTTC
TRBV30	TRBJ1-5	.	.	13	CAWEGGGNQPQHF	TGTGCCTGGGAAGGCGGGGGCAATCAGCCCCAGCATTTT
TRBV28	TRBJ2-7	.	.	14	CASSLRPRGDEQYF	TGTGCCAGCAGTTTAAGGCCCAGGGGCGACGAGCAGTACTTC
TRBV28	TRBJ1-5	.	.	15	CASSSLQGSNQPQHF	TGTGCCAGCAGTTCTCTACAGGGAAGCAATCAGCCCCAGCATTTT
TRBV19	TRBJ2-7	.	.	14	CASSTYGESYEQYF	TGTGCCAGTAGTACCTACGGGGAGTCCTACGAGCAGTACTTC
TRBV28	TRBJ2-1	.	.	13	CASSFQERNEQFF	TGTGCCAGCAGTTTTCAAGAGAGGAATGAGCAGTTCTTC
TRBV29-1	TRBJ1-2	.	TRBD1	13	CSVYGQGLSGYTF	TGCAGCGTCTATGGACAGGGATTGAGTGGCTACACCTTC
TRBV29-1	TRBJ2-6	.	TRBD1	17	CSVGAGTGAGGANVLTF	TGCAGCGTTGGGGCCGGGACAGGGGCGGGTGGGGCCAACGTCCTGACTTTC
TRBV27	TRBJ2-2	few	.	12	CASSPVTGELFF	TGTGCCAGCAGCCCGGTCACCGGGGAGCTGTTTTTT
TRBV2	TRBJ1-4	.	TRBD1	14	CASILDRGREKLFF	TGTGCCAGCATTCTCGACAGGGGGCGGGAAAAACTGTTTTTT
TRBV7-3	TRBJ2-3	.	TRBD2	16	CASSLTLGGSSDTQYF	TGTGCCAGCAGCTTAACTCTGGGCGGGAGCTCTGATACGCAGTATTTT
TRBV19	TRBJ2-7	.	.	15	CASSIFAGSSYEQYF	TGTGCCAGTAGTATCTTTGCGGGCAGCTCCTACGAGCAGTACTTC
TRBV7-3	TRBJ2-5	.	TRBD2	14	CASSPTGGLGTQYF	TGTGCCAGCAGCCCGACGGGGGGATTGGGGACCCAGTACTTC
TRBV11-3	TRBJ2-7	.	.	11	CASSTGHEQYF	TGTGCCAGCAGCACAGGACACGAGCAGTACTTC
TRBV9	TRBJ2-1	few	.	14	CASSVGRPYNEQFF	TGTGCCAGCAGCGTAGGCAGGCCTTACAATGAGCAGTTCTTC
TRBV10-3	TRBJ1-1	.	.	15	CAIGVARRGNTEAFF	TGTGCCATCGGGGTCGCTAGGCGGGGGAACACTGAAGCTTTCTTT
TRBV4-1	TRBJ1-2	.	.	16	CASSQREGGFGDGYTF	TGCGCCAGCAGCCAAAGGGAGGGCGGATTTGGAGATGGCTACACCTTC
TRBV30	TRBJ2-2	.	.	14	CAWSVGTGAGELFF	TGTGCCTGGAGTGTGGGAACGGGGGCCGGGGAGCTGTTTTTT
TRBV30	TRBJ2-2	.	.	14	CAWRAGTVTGELFF	TGTGCCTGGAGGGCGGGAACCGTCACCGGGGAGCTGTTTTTT
TRBV5-6	TRBJ2-7	.	.	15	CASSLGPPEGHEQYF	TGTGCCAGCAGCTTGGGACCGCCGGAGGGCCACGAGCAGTACTTC
TRBV7-2	TRBJ1-5	.	TRBD1	16	CASSSPGQGGSQPQHF	TGTGCCAGCAGCTCGCCGGGACAGGGAGGGAGTCAGCCCCAGCATTTT
TRBV5-5	TRBJ1-5	few	TRBD1	14	CASSPGQGNQPQHF	TGTGCCAGCAGCCCGGGACAGGGCAATCAGCCCCAGCATTTT
TRBV2	TRBJ1-4	.	.	14	CASSERRAREKLFF	TGTGCCAGCAGTGAACGCAGGGCCCGGGAAAAACTGTTTTTT
TRBV6-6	TRBJ1-4	.	.	14	CASSHSGGNEKLFF	TGTGCCAGCAGTCACTCCGGGGGGAATGAAAAACTGTTTTTT
TRBV4-2	TRBJ1-4	.	TRBD1	16	CASSQDQGQGGEKLFF	TGTGCCAGCAGCCAAGATCAGGGACAGGGCGGTGAAAAACTGTTTTTT